What follows describes a single TCR beta chain. The antigen remains unidentified. This record belongs to a study of T cell responses to AZD1222 COVID-19 vaccine. Assay used: immunoSEQ multiplex PCR; TCRdb lists only in-frame clones, some missing. There are approximately 84,000 clones in the sample; over 75% occur only once, and 30% to 35% lies in the top ten. Notes on the study in general: Seropositive AZD1222 recipients at baseline numbered only 6 or 7. Per reports, nearly half of all spike-specific TCRs target regions that are unmutated in variants. Most donors were white British and more were female, and clonal diversity was possibly underestimated.

Trimming left V 5 bases short and J 6 bases short, with 19 bases between. This CDR3 contains 15 residues. From germline, CDR1 is MDHEN and CDR2 SYDVKM. This sequence originates from an adult in good health. V and J are TRBV28 and TRBJ2-5; D unresolved. The source material was peripheral blood, sampled on day 0 of AZD1222 vaccination. The CDR3 here is CASSPGATISKTQYF. CDR3 bases: TGTGCCAGCAGTCCCGGTGCCACGATTAGTAAGACCCAGTACTTC.